The 32 T cell receptor beta chains below all came from one sample that was sequenced in a study of resident and recirculating memory T cells in vitiligo. Using immunoSEQ multiplex PCR, the repertoire was profiled, and TCRdb retains in-frame clones only, with some absent. The sample includes about 76,000 clones, around 90% of them seen just once. The source material was blood. Receptors were obtained from a male donor with vitiligo.

This clone was counted once. The chain couples TRBV2 to TRBJ1-1; D is uncertain. V dropped 5 bases and J dropped 4 bases, with 11 bases sitting between them. Germline lookup yields CDR1 SNHLY and CDR2 FYNNEI. The CDR3 has 13 residues. The CDR3 region has the DNA TGTGCCAGCAGTCAGATGACACGCACTGAAGCTTTCTTT. It is translated as CASSQMTRTEAFF.

The rearrangement links TRBV19 to TRBJ2-7, with 8 bases that match TRBD2. The CDR3 covers 14 residues. The V gene end was trimmed by 6 bases and the J gene end by 0 bases; junction bases not matched to a gene: 4. CDR1 is LNHDA and CDR2 is SQIVND in the germline V gene (reference sequence). The CDR3 loop reads CASRLSGSSYEQYF. The CDR3 nucleotides are TGTGCCAGTAGGCTAAGCGGGAGCTCCTACGAGCAGTACTTC.

DNA for the CDR3: TGCGCCAGCAGCGAGGGGGGGGGAACCAATGAGCAGTTCTTC. Its translation: CASSEGGGTNEQFF. This chain links TRBV5-1 with TRBJ2-1, with D tentatively TRBD2 (7 bases). The germline V gene has CDR1 SGHRS and CDR2 YFSETQ. Between the trimmed V and J ends, which lost 4 bases and 6 bases, there was a span of 14 bases. The CDR3 is 14 amino acids.

The chain recombines TRBV4-3 with TRBJ2-3; D remains ambiguous. Germline CDR1 and CDR2: LGHNA and YSLEER. There are 13 residues in the CDR3. Trimming stripped 1 base from V and 1 base from J, with 3 bases between. The CDR3 sequence is CASSQGRTDTQYF. The CDR3, as DNA: TGCGCCAGCAGCCAAGGGCGCACAGATACGCAGTATTTT.

The chain links TRBV19 to TRBJ2-7; D is unclear. The V end was cut by 9 bases, the J end by 0 bases, with 15 bases between. Germline CDR1 and CDR2: LNHDA and SQIVND (reference sequence). There are 14 residues in the CDR3. Here the CDR3 reads CASPRSSSSYEQYF. For the CDR3, the DNA is TGTGCCAGCCCCCGTAGTTCGAGCTCCTACGAGCAGTACTTC.

The chain recombines TRBV18 with TRBJ2-7; 7 nucleotides line up with TRBD1. The CDR3 loop spans 14 amino acids. The V segment lost 6 bases and the J segment 6 bases; nucleotides outside the gene matches: 11. The germline CDR1 and CDR2 sequences are KGHSH and LQKENI. This CDR3 reads CASSLTGQSLEQYF. CDR3 DNA sequence: TGTGCCAGCTCCCTGACGGGACAGTCACTCGAGCAGTACTTC.

The rearrangement uses TRBV7-9 and TRBJ2-7; D is unclear. The CDR3 loop spans 12 amino acids. Germline V gene data show CDR1 as SEHNR and CDR2 as FQNEAQ (reference sequence). V shed 5 bases and J shed 3 bases, with 8 bases lying between them. This chain's CDR3 is CASSANSYEQYF. In DNA, the CDR3 is TGTGCCAGCAGCGCTAACAGCTACGAGCAGTACTTC.

This rearrangement joins TRBV29-1 to TRBJ2-5; D is possibly TRBD2 (7 bases). The CDR3 length is 13 residues. Looked up from germline, CDR1 is SQVTM and CDR2 is ANQGSEA. V dropped 7 bases and J dropped 5 bases, with 17 bases sitting between them. CDR3 in DNA: TGCAGCGGGGGGGGCAGTGTTGGGGAGACCCAGTACTTC. It is translated as CSGGGSVGETQYF.

The chain uses TRBV20-1 and TRBJ2-7; D is undetermined. The V gene's germline CDR1 is DFQATT and CDR2 SNEGSKA (reference sequence). The CDR3 is 10 residues long. Trimming stripped 6 bases from V and 5 bases from J, with 8 bases between. CDR3 loop: CSAEHDEQYF. Written as DNA, the CDR3 is TGCAGTGCCGAACATGACGAGCAGTACTTC.

The chain joins TRBV5-4 to TRBJ2-7, with 10 bases that match TRBD1. CDR3 length equals 16 residues. Germline trimming cut 5 bases from V and 5 bases from J; bases unmatched to any gene: 13. Per the germline V gene, CDR1 is SGHNT and CDR2 is YYREEE (reference sequence). The CDR3 DNA follows: TGTGCCAGCAGGAACGACTTGAGACAGGGGGCTAACGAGCAGTACTTC. Its protein product is CASRNDLRQGANEQYF.

The chain couples TRBV28 to TRBJ1-1, with TRBD1 matching over 10 bases. Trimming at V came to 6 bases and at J to 7 bases, leaving 8 bases not matched to a gene. This CDR3 region has 14 residues. Germline lookup yields CDR1 MDHEN and CDR2 SYDVKM. The CDR3 nucleotides are TGTGCCAGCAGAATCGGACAGGGGGTGGGTGAAGCTTTCTTT. Translation: CASRIGQGVGEAFF. The entire variable domain, with the rest obtained from reference TRBV28 and TRBJ1-1, is as follows: DVKVTQSSRYLVKRTGEKVFLECVQDMDHENMFWYRQDPGLGLRLIYFSYDVKMKEKGDIPEGYSVSREKKERFSLILESASTNQTSMYLCASRIGQGVGEAFFGQGTRLTVV.

The chain has TRBV4-1 and TRBJ2-4; D is perhaps TRBD1 (6 bases). The CDR3 is 16 amino acids. The germline V gene has CDR1 MGHRA and CDR2 YSYEKL. The V end lost 4 bases, the J end lost 3 bases, and 16 bases lay between the germline ends. The CDR3 nucleotides are TGCGCCAGCAGCCCCCCGGGAAGGACAGACAAAAACATTCAGTACTTC. Encoded protein: CASSPPGRTDKNIQYF.

The chain recombines TRBV6-1 with TRBJ2-3, with D perhaps TRBD1 (6 bases). CDR1 is MNHNS and CDR2 is SASEGT in the germline V gene. V was trimmed by 0 bases and J by 5 bases, leaving 9 bases between them. The CDR3 has 14 residues. The CDR3 here is CASSEAGRGDTQYF. Written as DNA, the CDR3 is TGTGCCAGCAGTGAAGCGGGCAGGGGAGATACGCAGTATTTT.

The CDR3 DNA reads as TGTGCCAGCAGCACGACTAGCGGGAGGGCAATTGAGCAGTTCTTC. Residues: CASSTTSGRAIEQFF. The V call is TRBV11-2, the J call TRBJ2-1, with 14 bases lining up with TRBD2. The CDR3 sequence is 15 residues long. Germline assignment: CDR1 SGHAT and CDR2 FQNNGV. The J segment lost 9 bases and the V segment lost 5 bases, leaving 6 bases of the junction unmatched.

The chain joins TRBV18 to TRBJ2-7; 7 bases align to TRBD2. The CDR3 spans 13 residues. The J segment lost 5 bases and the V segment lost 4 bases, leaving 5 bases of the junction unmatched. CDR1 and CDR2 (germline): KGHSH, LQKENI. For the CDR3, the DNA is TGTGCCAGCTCACGGGGGGGTGAAAACGAGCAGTACTTC. Encoded protein: CASSRGGENEQYF. The variable domain in full, with the rest retrieved from reference TRBV18 and TRBJ2-7, is NAGVMQNPRHLVRRRGQEARLRCSPMKGHSHVYWYRQLPEEGLKFMVYLQKENIIDESGMPKERFSAEFPKEGPSILRIQQVVRGDSAAYFCASSRGGENEQYFGPGTRLTVT.

The chain uses TRBV28 and TRBJ2-7; weak D call: TRBD2 (6 bases). V was pared by 3 bases and J by 2 bases, with 14 bases between. The CDR3 is made up of 15 amino acids. The germline gives CDR1 MDHEN, CDR2 SYDVKM. DNA of the CDR3: TGTGCCAGCAGTTTCGGGGGAACCGGCACCTACGAGCAGTACTTC. This gives the protein CASSFGGTGTYEQYF.

The rearrangement joins TRBV4-2 to TRBJ2-5; 7 bases agree with TRBD2. The V and J ends lost 1 base and 2 bases, in that order; junction bases with no gene match: 10. The CDR3 contains 17 residues. The germline V gene encodes CDR1 LGHNA and CDR2 YNFKEQ. The CDR3 reads CASSQGNGGRHQETQYF. Here the CDR3 DNA reads TGTGCCAGCAGCCAAGGCAACGGGGGGAGGCATCAAGAGACCCAGTACTTC.

The CDR3 DNA reads as TGTGCCAGCACGGGGTTCGGCTCCGAGCAGTACTTC. It encodes CASTGFGSEQYF. V gene TRBV28 combines with J gene TRBJ2-7, with D possibly being TRBD2 (5 bases). V gave up 7 bases and J gave up 6 bases, with 13 bases separating them. The CDR3 length is 12 residues. Germline CDR1 reads MDHEN; CDR2 reads SYDVKM.

The chain carries TRBV7-2 and TRBJ2-5; 10 bases are a match to TRBD2. In germline, CDR1 is SGHTA, CDR2 FQGNSA. V was clipped by 0 bases and J by 5 bases; unmatched bases: 3. The CDR3 extends over 15 amino acids. CDR3 DNA: TGTGCCAGCAGCTTAGCGGGTAGCGGGAGGGAGACCCAGTACTTC. The encoded protein is CASSLAGSGRETQYF.

This sequence joins TRBV27 and TRBJ1-2; a weak D match, TRBD1 (6 bases). Germline CDR1 reads MNHEY; CDR2 reads SMNVEV (reference sequence). The V and J ends lost 3 bases and 4 bases respectively, with 9 bases between them. The CDR3 is 13 amino acids. CDR3 loop: CASSFTGPYGYTF. CDR3 bases: TGTGCCAGCAGTTTTACAGGGCCCTATGGCTACACCTTC.

This clone is categorized as medium-sized. The gene calls are TRBV6-4 and TRBJ2-3; a possible D gene is TRBD1 (6 bases). The CDR3 length is 15 residues. Deletions cut 0 bases from V and 1 base from J, with 8 bases between. Germline-derived CDR1 and CDR2 are MRHNA and SNTAGT. The CDR3 bases are TGTGCCAGCAGTGACTCGCCAGGGGGCACAGATACGCAGTATTTT. Its protein product is CASSDSPGGTDTQYF.

This sequence joins TRBV5-1 and TRBJ1-1; D uncertain. Germline V gives CDR1 SGHRS, CDR2 YFSETQ. Deletions cut 2 bases from V and 4 bases from J, with 9 bases between. The CDR3 covers 13 residues. Here the CDR3 DNA reads TGCGCCAGCAGCTTAATAGGAGCCACTGAAGCTTTCTTT. It specifies CASSLIGATEAFF.

This chain links TRBV9 with TRBJ1-3, with TRBD1 as a possible D gene (5 bases). CDR1 is SGDLS, CDR2 YYNGEE, per germline. V was clipped by 3 bases and J by 2 bases, with 21 bases between them. The CDR3 is made up of 18 amino acids. The CDR3 loop reads CASSAAQLPQGAGNTIYF. The CDR3 DNA is TGTGCCAGCAGCGCCGCTCAGCTCCCCCAGGGCGCTGGAAACACCATATATTTT.

V usage is TRBV30 and J usage is TRBJ1-6, with a tentative D call TRBD1 (6 bases). The length of the CDR3 is 16 residues. Germline lookup yields CDR1 GTSNPN and CDR2 SVGIG (reference sequence). The V and J ends lost 5 bases and 0 bases respectively, with 14 bases between them. The CDR3 reads CAWGGDRSSYNSPLHF. The CDR3 DNA reads TGTGCCTGGGGGGGAGACAGGAGCTCCTATAATTCACCCCTCCACTTT.

The gene calls are TRBV6-5 and TRBJ2-3; D perhaps matches TRBD1 (6 bases). The germline CDR1 and CDR2 sequences are MNHEY and SVGAGI. Trimming stripped 5 bases from V and 7 bases from J, with 16 bases between. The CDR3 has 14 amino acids. This CDR3 is CASSPQGGLNTQYF. The CDR3 nucleotides read TGTGCCAGCAGTCCACAGGGCGGTTTAAATACGCAGTATTTT.

The V and J genes are TRBV9 and TRBJ1-2, with D perhaps matching TRBD1 (6 bases). This CDR3 has 15 amino acids. CDR1 and CDR2 from the germline V gene are SGDLS and YYNGEE. The germline V and J ends were trimmed by 3 bases and 5 bases, with 17 bases remaining between them. In nucleotides, the CDR3 is TGTGCCAGCAGCGGGGGGGGCAGGGGAACGTATGGCTACACCTTC. Translating gives CASSGGGRGTYGYTF.

This clone was detected a few times. This chain uses TRBV19 with TRBJ1-4; tentatively, D is TRBD1 (6 bases). Trimming pared 5 bases from V and 8 bases from J, leaving 21 bases between. The CDR3 totals 16 residues. Looked up from germline, CDR1 is LNHDA and CDR2 is SQIVND (reference sequence). The CDR3 sequence is CASSPKIHRVWEKLFF. CDR3 DNA: TGTGCCAGTAGTCCTAAAATCCACAGGGTTTGGGAAAAACTGTTTTTT. Full variable domain (remainder filled in from reference TRBV19 and TRBJ1-4): DGGITQSPKYLFRKEGQNVTLSCEQNLNHDAMYWYRQDPGQGLRLIYYSQIVNDFQKGDIAEGYSVSREKKESFPLTVTSAQKNPTAFYLCASSPKIHRVWEKLFFGSGTQLSVL.

The rearrangement uses TRBV11-3 and TRBJ2-1; maybe TRBD2 (7 bases). Per the germline V gene, CDR1 is SGHNT and CDR2 is YENEEA. CDR3 length: 15 amino acids. V gave up 5 bases and J gave up 4 bases, with 15 bases separating them. CDR3 in DNA: TGTGCCAGCAGCCTCTCGGGGGGCCTATACAATGAGCAGTTCTTC. This sequence encodes CASSLSGGLYNEQFF.

This chain joins TRBV19 and TRBJ2-1; 12 positions match TRBD2. The CDR3 spans 15 residues. V lost 7 bases and J lost 7; bases outside the gene matches: 8. From germline, CDR1 is LNHDA and CDR2 SQIVND (reference sequence). CDR3 residues: CASNPLAGGRNEQFF. The DNA for the CDR3 is TGTGCCAGTAATCCACTAGCGGGAGGTCGGAATGAGCAGTTCTTC.

This sequence joins TRBV27 and TRBJ2-1; tentatively, D is TRBD1 (5 bases). Germline assignment: CDR1 MNHEY and CDR2 SMNVEV (reference sequence). The V end lost 3 bases, the J end lost 14 bases, and 11 bases lay between the germline ends. The CDR3 length is 11 residues. CDR3 bases: TGTGCCAGCAGTTTTACAGGAGAAGAGTTCTTC. It specifies CASSFTGEEFF.

V and J are TRBV7-7 and TRBJ2-2; D remains ambiguous. The CDR3 has 14 residues. Germline CDR1 is SSHAT and CDR2 is FNYEAQ (reference sequence). The V end lost 0 bases, the J end lost 6 bases, and 8 bases lay between the germline ends. CDR3 coding DNA: TGTGCCAGCAGCTTAGCTGGTCGGGCCGGGGAGCTGTTTTTT. Its translation: CASSLAGRAGELFF.

The rearrangement joins TRBV5-4 to TRBJ2-7; D is perhaps TRBD1 (5 bases). Germline V lookup: CDR1 SGHNT, CDR2 YYREEE (reference sequence). The V end lost 2 bases, the J end lost 3 bases, and 12 bases lay between the germline ends. The CDR3 runs 14 residues. This CDR3 is CASSFQGVRYEQYF. In nucleotides, the CDR3 is TGTGCCAGCAGCTTCCAGGGCGTCCGCTACGAGCAGTACTTC.